This T cell receptor (beta chain) is from a study of blood T cell repertoires in COVID-19. The wider study: Samples taken during acute and convalescent COVID-19 were collected in the United States, Italy and Spain. Sources were T cells, B-cell-depleted T cells, or PBMCs; the material itself was cDNA or gDNA.

The CDR3 has 15 amino acids. The V gene end was trimmed by 4 bases and the J gene end by 4 bases; junction bases not matched to a gene: 6. The germline V gene has CDR1 SGHVS and CDR2 FNYEAQ. In the original analysis: By means of reference gene primer amplification, nucleated cell counts were estimated. The data were produced by immunoSEQ multiplex PCR, yet TCRdb's version contains in-frame clones alone and is incomplete. That table furnishes V, J and clone size, whereas the DNA furnished D and trimming. The sample has some 200,000 clones, about 85% seen once. The V and J genes are TRBV7-6 and TRBJ2-3, with TRBD1 matching over 9 bases. The specimen was peripheral blood. The TCR comes from a young woman who had recovered from COVID-19. CDR3: CASSSLQGAADTQYF. CDR3 DNA sequence: TGTGCCAGCAGCTCCCTACAGGGGGCGGCAGATACGCAGTATTTT.